This is a list of T cell receptor beta chains from one sample in a study of identical twins. Using its own MiXCR run on the 5' RACE reads, TCRdb lists one record per CDR3 protein. The table records about 660,000 distinct CDR3 sequences, roughly 8% of them present only once. The same specimen was also included in a second study, on yellow fever vaccine responses in identical twins.

Sequencing was carried out using PBMCs. These receptor sequences come from a woman younger than 30 in good health. Both conserved end residues are part of each CDR3. Fields, in order: CDR3 protein, CDR3 DNA, D gene, clone size, V gene, J gene. D genes are given only for firm matches. Only part of the rows carry a size: once, few, many, or a class if the clone is expanded.

CSVEGRGLSSYNEQFF	TGCAGCGTTGAGGGAAGGGGCCTGAGCTCCTACAATGAGCAGTTCTTC	-	many	TRBV29-1	TRBJ2-1
CASGTSGNEQFF	TGTGCCAGCGGGACTAGCGGCAATGAGCAGTTCTTC	TRBD2	few	TRBV7-6	TRBJ2-1
CASSGENSYNEQFF	TGTGCCAGTTCCGGGGAAAACTCCTACAATGAGCAGTTCTTC	-	many	TRBV28	TRBJ2-1
CASSLIGTSGGPYEQYF	TGCGCCAGCAGCTTGATCGGGACTAGCGGGGGCCCCTACGAGCAGTACTTC	TRBD2	few	TRBV5-1	TRBJ2-7
CASSLGVGNEQYF	TGTGCCAGCAGCTTAGGGGTGGGGAACGAGCAGTACTTC	-	few	TRBV7-8	TRBJ2-7
CASSHPGGTDTQYF	TGTGCCAGCAGCCACCCTGGCGGCACAGATACGCAGTATTTT	-	many	TRBV7-2	TRBJ2-3
CASSRDQAVSYEQYF	TGTGCCAGCAGTCGAGATCAAGCGGTTTCCTACGAGCAGTACTTC	-	few	TRBV2	TRBJ2-7
CASSSPGLYYEQYF	TGTGCCAGCAGCTCCCCGGGACTCTACTACGAGCAGTACTTC	-	few	TRBV7-9	TRBJ2-7
CASSKSRTVPGETQYF	TGCGCCAGCAGCAAATCAAGGACGGTACCGGGAGAGACCCAGTACTTC	-	few	TRBV5-1	TRBJ2-5
CASSRVGLARSYEQYF	TGTGCCAGCTCTAGGGTGGGACTAGCGCGCTCCTACGAGCAGTACTTC	TRBD2	-	TRBV2	TRBJ2-7
CASSLILASSYNEQFF	TGTGCCAGCAGCTTGATACTAGCATCATCATACAATGAGCAGTTCTTC	-	-	TRBV5-6	TRBJ2-1
CASSEARRGNQPQHF	TGTGCCAGCAGTGAAGCGCGCAGGGGAAATCAGCCCCAGCATTTT	-	-	TRBV2	TRBJ1-5
CASSSPRLGMAREQYF	TGTGCCAGCAGTTCCCCGAGACTGGGGATGGCTCGCGAGCAGTACTTC	-	few	TRBV6-5	TRBJ2-7
CASSRTGQGGSYNEQFF	TGTGCCAGCTCACGGACTGGACAGGGCGGCTCCTACAATGAGCAGTTCTTC	TRBD1	few	TRBV18	TRBJ2-1
CARSAQDRLFF	TGTGCCAGAAGTGCGCAGGACAGACTGTTTTTT	-	-	TRBV19	TRBJ1-4
CASSHLEAGGFYNEQFF	TGTGCCAGCAGCCACCTGGAGGCGGGGGGGTTTTACAATGAGCAGTTCTTC	TRBD2	few	TRBV11-2	TRBJ2-1
CASSEEGGAGELFF	TGCGCCAGCAGTGAGGAGGGGGGTGCCGGGGAGCTGTTTTTT	-	-	TRBV10-1	TRBJ2-2
CASSQWDRSTDTQYF	TGTGCCAGCAGCCAATGGGACAGGAGCACAGATACGCAGTATTTT	TRBD1	few	TRBV14	TRBJ2-3
CASSQPDTGEETQYF	TGCGCCAGCAGCCAGCCCGACACAGGGGAAGAGACCCAGTACTTC	TRBD1	many	TRBV4-1	TRBJ2-5
CSAIAGGTGELFF	TGCAGCGCAATAGCGGGGGGCACCGGGGAGCTGTTTTTT	TRBD2	few	TRBV29-1	TRBJ2-2